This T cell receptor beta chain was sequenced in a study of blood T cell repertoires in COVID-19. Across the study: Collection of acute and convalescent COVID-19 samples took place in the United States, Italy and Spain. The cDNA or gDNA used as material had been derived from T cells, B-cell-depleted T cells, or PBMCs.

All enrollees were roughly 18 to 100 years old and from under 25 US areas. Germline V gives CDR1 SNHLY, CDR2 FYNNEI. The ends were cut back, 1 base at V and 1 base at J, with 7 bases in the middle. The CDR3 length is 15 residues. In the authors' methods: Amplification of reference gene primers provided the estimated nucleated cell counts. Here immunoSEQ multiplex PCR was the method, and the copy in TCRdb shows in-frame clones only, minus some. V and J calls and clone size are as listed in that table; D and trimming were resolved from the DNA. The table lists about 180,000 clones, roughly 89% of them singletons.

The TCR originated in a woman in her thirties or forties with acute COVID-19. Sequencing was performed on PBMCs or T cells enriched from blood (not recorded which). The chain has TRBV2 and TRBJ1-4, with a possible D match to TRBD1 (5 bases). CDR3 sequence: CASSEEGVTNEKLFF. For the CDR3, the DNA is TGTGCCAGCAGTGAAGAAGGGGTAACTAATGAAAAACTGTTTTTT.